The 6 T cell receptor beta chains reported below all come from one sample, sequenced in a study of blood T cell repertoires in COVID-19 (dated by TCRdb to the early 2020s). The library was produced with the immunoSEQ multiplex PCR assay. Imported from immuneACCESS, the table was reduced by TCRdb to in-frame sequences with V and J called. These copies leave out some clones; in studies compared against another copy, an unresolved V gene accounts for under half, and the cause of the remainder is not known. This sample gives about 37,000 clones in total; 89% of them show up just once. The top ten hold 6.1% of the sample. Sequencing was performed on peripheral blood. These receptors were collected from a human donor in a cohort sampled during active COVID-19.

The chain joins TRBV6-2 or TRBV6-3 to TRBJ2-3, with D possibly matching TRBD2 (5 bases). The germline CDR1 and CDR2 sequences are MNHEY and SVGEGT. Between the trimmed V and J ends, which lost 0 bases and 2 bases, there was a span of 12 bases. CDR3 size: 16 residues. CDR3 sequence reads: CASSYSEVTFTDTQYF. The CDR3 DNA reads as TGTGCCAGCAGTTACTCGGAGGTCACCTTCACAGATACGCAGTATTTT.

This clone was detected a few times. The chain links TRBV2 to TRBJ2-7, with a weak D call TRBD1 (6 bases). The CDR3 length is 14 residues. CDR1 is SNHLY and CDR2 is FYNNEI in the germline V gene. Trimming shortened V by 7 bases and J by 0 bases, and 13 bases separated the two germline ends. The DNA for the CDR3 is TGTGCCAGCATCAAGGACAGTCTCTCCTACGAGCAGTACTTC. This encodes CASIKDSLSYEQYF.

This chain uses TRBV6-5 with TRBJ2-5; D remains unclear. Per the germline V gene, CDR1 is MNHEY and CDR2 is SVGAGI. The CDR3 is made up of 13 amino acids. The V and J ends lost 7 bases and 5 bases respectively, with 14 bases between them. The CDR3 loop is CASKAPFRETQYF. Written as DNA, the CDR3 is TGTGCCAGCAAGGCCCCATTCAGGGAGACCCAGTACTTC.

The rearrangement links TRBV5-1 to TRBJ1-3; 7 nucleotides agree with TRBD1. This CDR3 is built from 17 residues. V was pared by 4 bases and J by 0 bases, with 10 bases of the junction left unmatched. Germline CDR1 SGHRS, CDR2 YFSETQ. DNA of the CDR3: TGCGCCAGCAGCGCCCCCGGACAGGCTATCTCTGGAAACACCATATATTTT. The encoded protein is CASSAPGQAISGNTIYF.

The gene calls are TRBV12-3 or TRBV12-4 and TRBJ2-7; 7 nucleotides line up with TRBD2. V lost 5 bases to trimming and J lost 0 bases; unmatched junction nucleotides: 1. The CDR3 is 13 amino acids. The CDR3 spells CASSRTSSYEQYF. The CDR3 DNA reads as TGTGCCAGCAGTCGGACTAGCTCCTACGAGCAGTACTTC.

This chain links TRBV11-2 with TRBJ2-1; D gene unclear. Germline V gene sequence: CDR1 SGHAT, CDR2 FQNNGV. The CDR3 spans 13 residues. Trimming left V 1 base short and J 5 bases short, with 6 bases between. CDR3 DNA sequence: TGTGCCAGCAGCTTAGTCAGGAACAATGAGCAGTTCTTC. Translated, it gives CASSLVRNNEQFF.